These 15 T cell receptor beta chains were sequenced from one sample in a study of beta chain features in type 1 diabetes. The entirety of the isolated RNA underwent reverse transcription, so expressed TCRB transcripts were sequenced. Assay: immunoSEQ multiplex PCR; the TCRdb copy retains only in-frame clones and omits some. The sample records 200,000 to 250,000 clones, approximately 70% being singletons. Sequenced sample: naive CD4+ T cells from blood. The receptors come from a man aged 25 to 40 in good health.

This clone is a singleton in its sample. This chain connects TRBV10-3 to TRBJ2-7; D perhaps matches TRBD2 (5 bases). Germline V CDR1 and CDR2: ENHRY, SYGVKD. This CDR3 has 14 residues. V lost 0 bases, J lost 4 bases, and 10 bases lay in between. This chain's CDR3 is CAISESGRRYEQYF. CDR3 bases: TGTGCCATCAGTGAGTCGGGCAGGAGGTACGAGCAGTACTTC.

Written as DNA, the CDR3 is TGCAGCGTTGCCGGACTCCCCCGCTTTGACAAGGCCTACGAGCAGTACTTC. Its translation is CSVAGLPRFDKAYEQYF. This chain links TRBV29-1 with TRBJ2-7, with a possible D match to TRBD2 (5 bases). The CDR3 sequence is 17 residues long. Germline V gene data show CDR1 as SQVTM and CDR2 as ANQGSEA. Trimming took off 4 bases at V and 2 bases at J, with 24 bases between the two ends.

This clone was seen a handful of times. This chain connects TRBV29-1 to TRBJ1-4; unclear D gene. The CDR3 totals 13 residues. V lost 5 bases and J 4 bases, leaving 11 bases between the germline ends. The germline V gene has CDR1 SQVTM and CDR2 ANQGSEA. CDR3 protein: CSVYLTLNEKLFF. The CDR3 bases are TGCAGCGTTTATTTGACTCTTAATGAAAAACTGTTTTTT.

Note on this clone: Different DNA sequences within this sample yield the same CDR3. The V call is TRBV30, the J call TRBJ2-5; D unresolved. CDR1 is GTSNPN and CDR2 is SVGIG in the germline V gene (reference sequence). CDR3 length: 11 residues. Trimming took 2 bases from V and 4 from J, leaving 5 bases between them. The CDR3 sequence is CAWSPSETQYF. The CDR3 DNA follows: TGTGCCTGGAGTCCGTCAGAGACCCAGTACTTC.

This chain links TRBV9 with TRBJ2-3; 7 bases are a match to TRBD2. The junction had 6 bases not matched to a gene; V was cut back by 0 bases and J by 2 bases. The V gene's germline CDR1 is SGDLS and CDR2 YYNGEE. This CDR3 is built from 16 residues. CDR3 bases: TGTGCCAGCAGCGTAGAGGGAGCGGGGTTCACAGATACGCAGTATTTT. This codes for CASSVEGAGFTDTQYF.

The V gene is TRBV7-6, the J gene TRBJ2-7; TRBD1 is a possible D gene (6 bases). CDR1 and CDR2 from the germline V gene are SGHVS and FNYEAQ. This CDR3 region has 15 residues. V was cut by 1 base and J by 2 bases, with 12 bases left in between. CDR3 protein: CASSLGSTGTYEQYF. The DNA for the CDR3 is TGTGCCAGCAGCTTAGGCAGTACAGGGACCTACGAGCAGTACTTC.

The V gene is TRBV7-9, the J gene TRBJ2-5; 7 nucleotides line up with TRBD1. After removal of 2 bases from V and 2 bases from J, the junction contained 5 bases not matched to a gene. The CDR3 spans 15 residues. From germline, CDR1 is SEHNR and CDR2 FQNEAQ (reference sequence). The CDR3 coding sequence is TGTGCCAGCAGCTTACTTTCGGGACAGCAAGAGACCCAGTACTTC. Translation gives CASSLLSGQQETQYF.

Here the CDR3 reads CATSRGGTGSDNEQFF. CDR3 DNA sequence: TGTGCCACCAGCCGGGGAGGGACAGGGAGCGACAATGAGCAGTTCTTC. This chain uses TRBV15 with TRBJ2-1; 9 bases align to TRBD1. CDR1 and CDR2 (germline): LNHNV, YYDKDF (reference sequence). This CDR3 is built from 16 residues. V shed 5 bases and J 5 bases; nucleotides not matched to a gene: 10.

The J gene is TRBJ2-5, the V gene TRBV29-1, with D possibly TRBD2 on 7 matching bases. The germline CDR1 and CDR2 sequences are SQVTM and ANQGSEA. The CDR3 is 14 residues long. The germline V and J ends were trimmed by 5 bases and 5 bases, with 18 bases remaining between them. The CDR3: CSVSSRGRDETQYF. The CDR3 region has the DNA TGCAGCGTTAGTTCGAGGGGGAGGGATGAGACCCAGTACTTC.

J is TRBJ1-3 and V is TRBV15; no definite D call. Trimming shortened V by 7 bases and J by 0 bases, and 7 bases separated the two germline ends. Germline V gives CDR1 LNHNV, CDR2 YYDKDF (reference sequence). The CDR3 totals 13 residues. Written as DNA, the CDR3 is TGTGCCACCACGTTCAGCTCTGGAAACACCATATATTTT. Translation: CATTFSSGNTIYF.

The CDR3 coding sequence is TGTGCCAGCAGCTCTTGGACTAGCAGCCCCAATGAGCAGTTCTTC. As protein: CASSSWTSSPNEQFF. The chain recombines TRBV7-9 with TRBJ2-1; 8 nucleotides align to TRBD2. CDR3 size: 15 residues. Trimming took 4 bases from V and 6 from J; bases not matched to a gene: 8. Germline V CDR1 and CDR2: SEHNR, FQNEAQ (reference sequence).

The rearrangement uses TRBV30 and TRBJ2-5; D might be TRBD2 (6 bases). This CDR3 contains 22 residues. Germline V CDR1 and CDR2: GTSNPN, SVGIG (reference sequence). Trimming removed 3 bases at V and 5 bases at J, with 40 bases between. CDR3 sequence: CAWSSRDESFGSDRPVSETQYF. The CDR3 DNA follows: TGTGCCTGGAGCTCCAGGGACGAAAGTTTCGGGAGCGACCGGCCCGTGTCGGAGACCCAGTACTTC.

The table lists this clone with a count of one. CDR3 sequence reads: CASSEGGRRTDTQYF. In nucleotides, the CDR3 is TGTGCCAGCAGTGAAGGGGGGCGCAGAACAGATACGCAGTATTTT. The chain links TRBV2 to TRBJ2-3; possibly TRBD1 for D (6 bases). The CDR3 consists of 15 residues. Trimming took 1 base from V and 3 from J, leaving 11 bases between them. From germline, CDR1 is SNHLY and CDR2 FYNNEI.

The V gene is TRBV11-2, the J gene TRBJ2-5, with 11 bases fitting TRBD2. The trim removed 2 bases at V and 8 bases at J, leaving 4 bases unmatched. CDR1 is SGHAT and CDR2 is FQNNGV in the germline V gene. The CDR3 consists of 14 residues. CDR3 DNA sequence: TGTGCCAGCAGCTTACTAGCGGGGGGAAGAACCCAGTACTTC. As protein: CASSLLAGGRTQYF.

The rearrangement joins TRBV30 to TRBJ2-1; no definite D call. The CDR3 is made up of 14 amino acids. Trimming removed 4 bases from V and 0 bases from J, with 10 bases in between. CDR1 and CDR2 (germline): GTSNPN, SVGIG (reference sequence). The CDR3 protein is CAWNPDSSYNEQFF. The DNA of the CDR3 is TGTGCCTGGAACCCGGATAGCTCCTACAATGAGCAGTTCTTC.